The rows below give T cell receptor beta chains drawn from one sample of a study of T-cell reconstitution after alpha-beta-depleted transplantation in children. Each CDR3 protein is one row after TCRdb ran MiXCR on the PCR reads. The data show around 800,000 distinct CDR3 sequences, 16% seen once. This sample comprised PBMCs, mostly from graft donor cells, obtained 360 days after TCRalphabeta/CD19-depleted stem cell transplant. These receptors were obtained from a male patient aged 5 to 17 who had a stem cell transplant for acute lymphoblastic leukemia, so the T cells may come from the graft donor. CDR3s include the opening cysteine and the closing phenylalanine or tryptophan. The D gene is left open where the match is weak. Clone size is stated in some rows and not others, as once, few, many or a class when expanded.

D	size	V	J	DNA	CDR3
.	few	TRBV7-9	TRBJ1-1	TGTGCCAGCAGCTTAGTCAGGGTAACTGAAGCTTCCTTT	CASSLVRVTEASF
.	.	TRBV10-3	TRBJ1-1	TGTGCCATCAGTGGCACAGGGAGGACTGAAGCTTTCTTT	CAISGTGRTEAFF
TRBD1	few	TRBV7-3	TRBJ1-1	TGTGCCAGCAGCTTACTCCTGACAGGGGTAAACACTGAAGCTTTCTTT	CASSLLLTGVNTEAFF
TRBD2	few	TRBV3-1	TRBJ2-5	TGTGCCAGCAGCCAGTGGGGGGAGGGCCGTGGAGAGACCCAGTACTTC	CASSQWGEGRGETQYF
TRBD2	few	TRBV10-1	TRBJ2-1	TGCGCCAGCAGTGAGTTGGGGCTACGGGAGGGCGGCTATGAGCAGTTCTTC	CASSELGLREGGYEQFF
.	few	TRBV11-2	TRBJ1-1	TGTGCCAGCAGCCTCGGTCCCCCGACAGGAGGGGGTACTGAAGCTTTCTTT	CASSLGPPTGGGTEAFF
TRBD2	.	TRBV24-1	TRBJ2-3	TGTGCCACCAGTGACCCGACTAGCGGGAGGTCCGATACGCAGTATTTT	CATSDPTSGRSDTQYF
TRBD1	few	TRBV7-8	TRBJ2-3	TGTGCCAGCAGCAACCGGGACAGGGGTAGGGATACGCAGTATTTT	CASSNRDRGRDTQYF
TRBD2	few	TRBV2	TRBJ2-4	TGTGCCAGCAGTGAAGAATCGGGAGGGCCTCAAATTCAGTACTTC	CASSEESGGPQIQYF
.	many	TRBV3-1	TRBJ2-7	TGTGCCAGCAGCCAAGGCCAGGGGCAGTACTTC	CASSQGQGQYF
TRBD2	few	TRBV5-1	TRBJ2-1	TGCGCCAGCAGCTTAGGGGGACTAGGAGCCTACAATGAGCAGTTCTTC	CASSLGGLGAYNEQFF
TRBD1	.	TRBV7-3	TRBJ2-2	TGTGCCAGCAGCCCAGGGACAGGGGGCGTCGGGGAGCTGTTTTTT	CASSPGTGGVGELFF
TRBD2	.	TRBV4-2	TRBJ2-3	TGTGCCAGCAGCCAAGAGGGACTAGCGTTCTCTAGCACAGATACGCAGTATTTT	CASSQEGLAFSSTDTQYF
.	few	TRBV14	TRBJ1-5	TGTGCCAGCAGCTCTGCAGGGCTTAGCAATCAGCCCCAGCATTTT	CASSSAGLSNQPQHF
.	.	TRBV3-1	TRBJ2-1	TGTGCCAGCAGCCAAGGGAAAGGGATACTCTACAATGAGCAGTTCTTC	CASSQGKGILYNEQFF
TRBD1	many	TRBV2	TRBJ2-3	TGTGCCAGCAGTTCTCAGGGACAGGGCACAGATACGCAGTATTTT	CASSSQGQGTDTQYF
.	.	TRBV11-2	TRBJ2-7	TGTGCCAGCAGTCCAAAATATGAAGGACAGCCCTACGAGCAGTACTTC	CASSPKYEGQPYEQYF
.	many	TRBV27	TRBJ1-2	TGTGCCAGCAGTAAGACAGCGACCTATGGCTACACCTTC	CASSKTATYGYTF
TRBD1	few	TRBV28	TRBJ2-7	TGTGCCAGCAGTTTGAAGTGGGACAGGGGGACCTACGAGCAGTACTTC	CASSLKWDRGTYEQYF
.	.	TRBV20-1	TRBJ1-2	TGCAGTGCTACTCACTCCGATGGCTACACCTTC	CSATHSDGYTF
.	.	TRBV5-1	TRBJ2-2	TGCGCCAGCAGCTTGTTAAGGGACACCGGGGAGCTGTTTTTT	CASSLLRDTGELFF
.	few	TRBV2	TRBJ2-1	TGTGCCAGCAGTGAAGCGCTCTGGAGCCGCTCCTACAATGAGCAGTTCTTC	CASSEALWSRSYNEQFF
TRBD2	.	TRBV12-3/TRBV12-4	TRBJ2-1	TGTGCCAGCAGTTTTAGCACGACTAGCGGGACACACAATGAGCAGTTCTTC	CASSFSTTSGTHNEQFF
TRBD2	.	TRBV7-8	TRBJ2-1	TGTGCCAGCAGCTTAGTGCCGGGACTAGCGGGAGGTCCGAACTACAATGAGCAGTTCTTC	CASSLVPGLAGGPNYNEQFF
.	.	TRBV20-1	TRBJ2-7	TGCAGTGCTCCCTTATGGGGTCTTTCCGAGCAGTACTTC	CSAPLWGLSEQYF
.	few	TRBV29-1	TRBJ1-1	TGCAGCGGTGCCAAGCTGAACACTGAAGCTTTCTTT	CSGAKLNTEAFF
TRBD2	.	TRBV30	TRBJ2-3	TGTGCCTGGAGTGTACTATCGGGGGGGCAAAGCACAGATACGCAGTATTTT	CAWSVLSGGQSTDTQYF
.	many	TRBV20-1	TRBJ2-3	TGCAGTGCTAGGGAGCTAGTGGCAGATACGCAGTATTTT	CSARELVADTQYF
TRBD2	few	TRBV11-2	TRBJ2-5	TGTGCCAGCACCCTCGTAGCGGGAGGGAAGACCCAGTACTTC	CASTLVAGGKTQYF
.	.	TRBV5-6	TRBJ2-7	TGTGCCAGCAGCTTTGTTAGCGCTCCCTACGAGCAGTACTTC	CASSFVSAPYEQYF
TRBD2	.	TRBV7-2	TRBJ2-1	TGTGCCAGCAGCGACTGGACTAGCGGCCCCAATGAGCAGTTCTTC	CASSDWTSGPNEQFF
.	many	TRBV12-3/TRBV12-4	TRBJ2-5	TGTGCCAGCAGTTTAAGAGCCAGGAGCCCAGAGACCCAGTACTTC	CASSLRARSPETQYF
TRBD1	.	TRBV6-2/TRBV6-3	TRBJ1-3	TGTGCCAGCAGTCGGACAGGTCGCTCTGGAAACACCATATATTTT	CASSRTGRSGNTIYF
.	few	TRBV5-1	TRBJ2-5	TGCGCCAGCAGCTGGGAGACCGGGCCGGAAGAGACCCAGTACTTC	CASSWETGPEETQYF
TRBD2	.	TRBV6-5	TRBJ2-3	TGTGCCAGCAGTTACGCCGGGAGGGATGATACGCAGTATTTT	CASSYAGRDDTQYF
TRBD2	.	TRBV7-3	TRBJ2-3	TGTGCCAGCAGCCCCCCGGGACTAGCGGGACCCACTCGGGCACCGCAGTATTTT	CASSPPGLAGPTRAPQYF